The next 19 T cell receptor beta chains were all read from a single sample in a study of blood T cells in healthy people across ages. Sample-barcoded 5' priming and a J-beta primer mix drove a second PCR of roughly 6 to 12 cycles. TCRdb reanalysed the 5' RACE reads using MiXCR and keeps one entry per CDR3 protein. The sample has more than 650,000 distinct CDR3 sequences, approximately 24% seen once. The sample also formed part of further work on T cells of mothers and their children.

Specimen: blood. The receptors shown here come from a boy between 10 and 17 years old in good health.

This clonotype showed up just once. This chain uses TRBV7-9 with TRBJ2-2, with D possibly matching TRBD2 (5 bases). V lost 5 bases and J lost 3, with 16 bases in between. Germline loops: CDR1 SEHNR, CDR2 FQNEAQ (reference sequence). This CDR3 region has 16 residues. CDR3 DNA: TGTGCCAGCAGCCCCAAGGGTAGCGTGGACACCGGGGAGCTGTTTTTT. Translated: CASSPKGSVDTGELFF.

V gene TRBV9 combines with J gene TRBJ2-7; 11 positions agree with TRBD2. Matching the DNA end better, TRBJ2-1 makes the J call doubtful. The CDR3 has 15 residues. Germline CDR1 SGDLS, CDR2 YYNGEE. CDR3 loop: CASSASGGPPFEQFF. CDR3 sequence (DNA): TGTGCCAGCAGCGCTAGCGGGGGGCCCCCGTTTGAGCAGTTCTTC.

This chain uses TRBV7-2 with TRBJ1-5; 7 positions agree with TRBD1. CDR3 length: 15 amino acids. V lost 5 bases, J lost 9 bases, and 13 bases stayed unmatched. Germline V CDR1 and CDR2: SGHTA, FQGNSA. The CDR3 protein is CASSSFTGAQRPQHF. The CDR3 nucleotides are TGTGCCAGCAGCAGCTTTACAGGGGCCCAGCGGCCCCAGCATTTT.

V gene TRBV20-1 combines with J gene TRBJ2-7, with 7 bases lining up with TRBD2. J gave up 5 bases and V 4 bases, and 11 bases lay outside the gene matches. The V gene's germline CDR1 is DFQATT and CDR2 SNEGSKA (reference sequence). The CDR3 loop spans 14 amino acids. Written as DNA, the CDR3 is TGCAGTGCTACAGACGACCCTCGGGAGGACGAGCAGTACTTC. Amino acids: CSATDDPREDEQYF.

The J gene is TRBJ2-5, the V gene TRBV3-1; 8 nucleotides agree with TRBD2. Looked up from germline, CDR1 is LGHDT and CDR2 is YNNKEL (reference sequence). The CDR3 covers 16 residues. With 2 bases clipped from V and 1 base from J, the junction kept 6 bases outside the gene matches. CDR3 region: CASSQHRGGVQETQYF. CDR3 nucleotides: TGTGCCAGCAGCCAACATCGGGGGGGGGTCCAAGAGACCCAGTACTTC.

The gene calls are TRBV10-2 and TRBJ2-1; TRBD2 matches at 9 bases. Germline V gene lookup returns CDR1 WSHSY and CDR2 SAAADI. The trim removed 6 bases at V and 7 bases at J, leaving 16 bases unmatched. CDR3 size: 17 residues. As DNA, the CDR3 is TGCGCCAGCAGCCCATGGGGCGGGGGGGCGTTATCAAATGAGCAGTTCTTC. Translated: CASSPWGGGALSNEQFF.

The chain combines TRBV4-1 with TRBJ2-7; possibly TRBD1 or TRBD2 for D (6 bases each). CDR1 MGHRA and CDR2 YSYEKL come from the germline V gene. There are 15 residues in the CDR3. The V end was cut by 1 base, the J end by 5 bases, with 15 bases between. The CDR3 spells CASSQVAGGLNEQYF. CDR3 nucleotides: TGCGCCAGCAGCCAAGTTGCCGGGGGCCTAAACGAGCAGTACTTC.

V and J are TRBV20-1 and TRBJ1-3; D uncertain. The germline V and J ends were trimmed by 6 bases and 0 bases, with 9 bases remaining between them. Germline values: CDR1 DFQATT, CDR2 SNEGSKA (reference sequence). This CDR3 region has 13 residues. The CDR3 reads CSAPSNSGNTIYF. The CDR3 DNA is TGCAGTGCCCCCAGCAACTCTGGAAACACCATATATTTT.

This clonotype was observed a few times. The chain combines TRBV5-1 with TRBJ2-1, with TRBD2 identical over 10 bases. After removal of 4 bases from V and 0 bases from J, the junction contained 13 bases not matched to a gene. Germline-derived CDR1 and CDR2 are SGHRS and YFSETQ. The CDR3 extends over 19 amino acids. The CDR3 DNA reads TGCGCCAGCAGCCCCCCTCTAGCGGGGGCCACCTCCTCCTACAATGAGCAGTTCTTC. Protein product: CASSPPLAGATSSYNEQFF.

The chain couples TRBV10-3 to TRBJ2-5; D may be TRBD2 (5 bases). The J call may be mistaken, given a closer DNA end match to TRBJ2-1. CDR1 and CDR2 from the germline V gene are ENHRY and SYGVKD. CDR3 length: 11 residues. CDR3 coding DNA: TGTGCCAGCGAGGCGGGCAATGAGCAGTTCTTC. Translating gives CASEAGNEQFF.

This clonotype was seen more than once but under ten times. The chain uses TRBV3-1 and TRBJ2-1; D is unclear. The ends were cut back, 0 bases at V and 7 bases at J, with 4 bases in the middle. The germline CDR1 and CDR2 sequences are LGHDT and YNNKEL (reference sequence). There are 12 residues in the CDR3. CDR3 amino acids: CASSQDGNEQFF. CDR3 sequence (DNA): TGTGCCAGCAGCCAAGATGGGAATGAGCAGTTCTTC.

This clonotype was detected a few times. The V gene is TRBV5-4, the J gene TRBJ1-4, with 7 bases fitting TRBD1. Losses at the gene ends were 6 bases for V and 10 bases for J; bases not matched to a gene: 9. Germline V gene data show CDR1 as SGHNT and CDR2 as YYREEE (reference sequence). CDR3 length: 13 residues. For the CDR3, the DNA is TGTGCCAGCAATGAGGGGGCAGGCGGAAAACTGTTTTTT. Translation: CASNEGAGGKLFF.

The sample holds a few counts of this clonotype. The chain links TRBV27 to TRBJ2-3; TRBD1 matches at 7 bases. Germline V gene data show CDR1 as MNHEY and CDR2 as SMNVEV (reference sequence). Trimming at V came to 4 bases and at J to 7 bases, leaving 5 bases not matched to a gene. The CDR3 is 13 residues long. For the CDR3, the DNA is TGTGCCAGCAGTTGGGAGACAGGGAATACGCAGTATTTT. It yields the protein CASSWETGNTQYF.

The rearrangement links TRBV4-1 to TRBJ2-7; tentatively, D is TRBD2 (5 bases). The length of the CDR3 is 14 residues. The germline V gene has CDR1 MGHRA and CDR2 YSYEKL. V was shortened by 3 bases and J by 0 bases, with 9 bases between the two germline ends. The CDR3 region is CASSHTEDSYEQYF. Written as DNA, the CDR3 is TGCGCCAGCAGCCACACGGAGGACTCCTACGAGCAGTACTTC.

This clonotype came up once. The chain carries TRBV6-2 or TRBV6-3 and TRBJ1-1, with D possibly matching TRBD1 (5 bases). Germline V lookup: CDR1 MNHEY, CDR2 SVGEGT. The V end was cut by 7 bases, the J end by 2 bases, with 17 bases between. The CDR3 consists of 15 residues. DNA for the CDR3: TGTGCCAGCACTAGAACGACCGACAGTAACACTGAAGCTTTCTTT. This translates into CASTRTTDSNTEAFF.

This chain connects TRBV28 to TRBJ2-1, with TRBD1 identical over 9 bases. The end of the DNA is better explained by TRBJ2-7, so the J call may be wrong. In germline, CDR1 is MDHEN, CDR2 SYDVKM. This CDR3 has 15 residues. CDR3 protein: CASETGGAWSTGQYF. CDR3 DNA sequence: TGTGCCAGCGAGACAGGGGGTGCTTGGAGTACGGGGCAGTACTTC.

The chain couples TRBV7-2 to TRBJ2-5; D tentatively reads TRBD1 or TRBD2 (6 bases each). V was trimmed by 4 bases and J by 8 bases, leaving 20 bases between them. CDR3 length: 15 amino acids. The germline V gene encodes CDR1 SGHTA and CDR2 FQGNSA. The CDR3 spells CASSYTGGQERTQYF. CDR3 nucleotide sequence: TGTGCCAGCAGCTACACCGGGGGCCAGGAAAGAACCCAGTACTTC.

V is TRBV5-1 and J is TRBJ2-7; no clear D gene. The V and J ends lost 0 bases and 1 base respectively, with 11 bases between them. CDR3 length equals 15 residues. Germline CDR1 and CDR2: SGHRS and YFSETQ. The CDR3, as DNA: TGCGCCAGCAGCTTGGGGCCAGAAGAGTCCTACGAGCAGTACTTC. It translates to CASSLGPEESYEQYF.

This clonotype was seen a few times. The chain is built from TRBV6-5 and TRBJ2-5; D may be TRBD2 (5 bases). Judging by the DNA end, TRBJ2-7 fits better; the J call may be wrong. The germline CDR1 and CDR2 sequences are MNHEY and SVGAGI. The CDR3 runs to 14 residues. The chain's CDR3 is CASSPGRGYHEQYF. The CDR3 DNA reads as TGTGCCAGCAGCCCCGGTCGGGGTTATCACGAGCAGTACTTC.